This T cell receptor beta chain comes out of a study of T cells in pancreatic ductal adenocarcinoma. In this sample, this clone turned up once. Surgery without prior neoadjuvant therapy was the treatment of the selected pancreatic ductal adenocarcinoma patients. This table comes from immunoSEQ multiplex PCR, and its TCRdb copy is limited to in-frame clones, with some not included. In the table there are 5,000 or so clones, nearly 90% of which are singletons. Germline CDR1 is KGHSH and CDR2 is LQKENI. The CDR3 totals 13 residues. V was pared by 6 bases and J by 2 bases, with 10 bases between. Sequencing was performed on pancreatic tumor tissue. The chain couples TRBV18 to TRBJ2-5; maybe TRBD2 (6 bases). This clonotype was obtained from a human donor with pancreatic ductal adenocarcinoma. CDR3 region: CASSPGTQETQYF. Written as DNA, the CDR3 is TGTGCCAGCTCCCCGGGGACTCAAGAGACCCAGTACTTC.